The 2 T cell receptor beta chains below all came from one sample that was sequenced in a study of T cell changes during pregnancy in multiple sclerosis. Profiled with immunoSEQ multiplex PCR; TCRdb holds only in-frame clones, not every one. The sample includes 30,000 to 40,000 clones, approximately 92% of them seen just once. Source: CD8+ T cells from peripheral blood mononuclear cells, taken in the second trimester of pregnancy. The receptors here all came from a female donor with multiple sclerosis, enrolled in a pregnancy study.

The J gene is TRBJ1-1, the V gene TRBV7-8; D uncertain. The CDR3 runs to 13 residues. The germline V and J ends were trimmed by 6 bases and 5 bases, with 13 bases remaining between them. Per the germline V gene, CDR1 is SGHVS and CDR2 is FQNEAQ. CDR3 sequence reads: CASRLSGVTEAFF. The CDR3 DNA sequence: TGTGCCAGCAGACTATCCGGGGTGACTGAAGCTTTCTTT.

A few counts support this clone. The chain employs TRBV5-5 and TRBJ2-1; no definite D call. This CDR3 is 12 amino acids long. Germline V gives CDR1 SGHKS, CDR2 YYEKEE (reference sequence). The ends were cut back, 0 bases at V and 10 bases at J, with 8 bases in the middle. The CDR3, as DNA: TGTGCCAGCAGCTTGGTTGTCGGGGAGCAGTTCTTC. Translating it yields CASSLVVGEQFF.